Listed below are T cell receptor beta chains from one sample, sequenced in a study of control samples from healthy donors and cancer patients. Assay used: immunoSEQ multiplex PCR; TCRdb lists only in-frame clones, some missing. Here the sample spans some 12,000 clones, approximately 95% being singletons. Sequencing input: PBMCs. The receptors stem from a man between 65 and 85 years old with head and neck cancer. Each CDR3 is given without its conserved first and last residue. Size is stated for part of the rows, as once, few or many counts, or as a class when the clone is expanded.

ASSEARGHTEAF	TRBV2	TRBJ1-1	NA
ASSRFGGIPTGELF	TRBV6-6	TRBJ2-2	NA
ASRLGPPKDTAQPQH	TRBV12-2	TRBJ1-5	NA
ASSHDLAGEVVEAF	TRBV21-1	TRBJ1-1	NA
ASSPPNRADEQF	TRBV18	TRBJ2-1	NA
ASSVFHLAGNEQF	TRBV7-6	TRBJ2-1	NA
ASSLDMRSHEQF	TRBV11-3	TRBJ2-1	NA
ASSRGSQETQY	TRBV28	TRBJ2-5	NA
AITPSGAGTGELF	TRBV10-3	TRBJ2-2	NA
AIKADSTDTQY	TRBV6-5	TRBJ2-3	NA
ASTRTSEGTGELF	TRBV6-5	TRBJ2-2	NA
ASSPWGTSGIEQF	TRBV5-6	TRBJ2-1	NA
ASTLGWGADSPLH	TRBV3-1/TRBV3-2	TRBJ1-6	NA
ASSQVSGRVQETQY	TRBV3-1/TRBV3-2	TRBJ2-5	NA
ASRLDSFYEQY	TRBV5-1	TRBJ2-7	NA
ASSAGSGAGVNEQF	TRBV11-3	TRBJ2-1	once
ASSPGQSSYNEQF	TRBV18	TRBJ2-1	NA
ATSSGAWGGDTEAF	TRBV15	TRBJ1-1	NA
ASRRQGGETQY	TRBV27	TRBJ2-5	NA
SAGDRAGETQY	TRBV29-1	TRBJ2-5	NA
ASSPPGGLAGARGYNEQF	TRBV18	TRBJ2-1	NA
ASSLDARTDTQY	TRBV7-8	TRBJ2-3	NA
ASSETGFSYNEQF	TRBV6-5	TRBJ2-1	NA
ASSLGGVYNEQF	TRBV5-1	TRBJ2-1	NA
ASSLAGQVSYEQY	TRBV5-1	TRBJ2-7	NA
TSSQDPTTGASTDTQY	TRBV1	TRBJ2-3	NA
SVEAYMNTEAF	TRBV29-1	TRBJ1-1	NA
ASSVGPGGYNEQF	TRBV9	TRBJ2-1	once
ASSSTEGRNAQY	TRBV7-2	TRBJ2-5	NA
ASSWEVGELF	TRBV7-9	TRBJ2-2	once
ASSLEWRITYNEQF	TRBV5-6	TRBJ2-1	NA
ASSGTGRYPYEQY	TRBV27	TRBJ2-7	once
ASSLFSTDTQY	TRBV12-3/TRBV12-4	TRBJ2-3	NA
ASRTAVNADTQY	TRBV5-1	TRBJ2-3	NA
AISDWDRGPREAF	TRBV10-3	TRBJ1-1	NA